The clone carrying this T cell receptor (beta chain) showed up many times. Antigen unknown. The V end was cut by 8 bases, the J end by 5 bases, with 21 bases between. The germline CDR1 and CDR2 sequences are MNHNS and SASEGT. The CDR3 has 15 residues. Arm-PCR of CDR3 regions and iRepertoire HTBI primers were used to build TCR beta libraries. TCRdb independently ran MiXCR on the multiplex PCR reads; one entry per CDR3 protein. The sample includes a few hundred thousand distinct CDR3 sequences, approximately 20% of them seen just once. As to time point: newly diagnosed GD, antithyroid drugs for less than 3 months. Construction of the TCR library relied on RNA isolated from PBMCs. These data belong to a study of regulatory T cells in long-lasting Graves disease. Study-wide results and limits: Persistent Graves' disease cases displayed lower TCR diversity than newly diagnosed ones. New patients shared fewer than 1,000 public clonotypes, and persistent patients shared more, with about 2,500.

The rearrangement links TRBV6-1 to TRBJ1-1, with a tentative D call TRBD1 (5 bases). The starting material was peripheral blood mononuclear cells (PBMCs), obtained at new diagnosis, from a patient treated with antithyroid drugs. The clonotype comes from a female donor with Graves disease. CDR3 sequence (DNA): TGTGCCAGCTACCCGACCGCAGGGTTAGAGACTGAAGCTTTCTTT. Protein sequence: CASYPTAGLETEAFF.